The next 6 T cell receptor beta chains were all read from a single sample in a study of blood T cell repertoires in COVID-19. TCRdb's table, derived via immunoSEQ multiplex PCR, lists solely in-frame clones and lacks some. The repertoire includes 150,000 to 200,000 clones, around 89% of them detected once, and 0.77% sits in the top ten. The sample was PBMCs or T cells enriched from blood (not recorded which). The receptors were sampled from a young woman who had recovered from COVID-19.

This chain uses TRBV2 with TRBJ1-1; D is ambiguous. CDR3 length: 13 residues. The V and J ends lost 2 bases and 1 base respectively, with 5 bases between them. CDR1 SNHLY and CDR2 FYNNEI come from the germline V gene. The CDR3 region has the DNA TGTGCCAGCAGTGAAATGAGGAACACTGAAGCTTTCTTT. This encodes CASSEMRNTEAFF.

This chain connects TRBV3-1 (or the pseudogene TRBV3-2) to TRBJ2-2; 9 nucleotides align to TRBD2. V trimming: 1 base; J trimming: 3 bases; junction bases outside the gene matches: 6. Germline-derived CDR1 and CDR2 are LGHDT and YNNKEL (reference sequence). This CDR3 comprises 17 residues. This CDR3 reads CASSQVLAGGYTGELFF. CDR3 nucleotide sequence: TGTGCCAGCAGCCAAGTGCTGGCGGGAGGGTACACCGGGGAGCTGTTTTTT.

The chain joins TRBV2 to TRBJ2-1; 11 positions match TRBD2. The CDR3 has 14 residues. Germline CDR1 and CDR2: SNHLY and FYNNEI. With V trimmed by 7 bases and J by 7 bases, 6 bases remained unmatched. CDR3 coding DNA: TGTGCCAGCACCGGGACTAGCGGACCGAATGAGCAGTTCTTC. Translated: CASTGTSGPNEQFF.

The chain has TRBV11-2 and TRBJ2-7; possibly TRBD2 for D (5 bases). The V gene lost 2 bases and the J gene lost 0 bases, with 14 bases spanning the gap. The germline V gene has CDR1 SGHAT and CDR2 FQNNGV. This CDR3 comprises 16 residues. CDR3 nucleotide sequence: TGTGCCAGCAGCTTATATCCATACGGGGACTCCTACGAGCAGTACTTC. This gives the protein CASSLYPYGDSYEQYF.

This chain uses TRBV7-9 with TRBJ2-3, with D tentatively TRBD2 (6 bases). This CDR3 has 14 residues. CDR1 and CDR2 from the germline V gene are SEHNR and FQNEAQ (reference sequence). Trimming took 8 bases from V and 3 from J, leaving 15 bases between them. The CDR3 loop reads CASSRRGSTDTQYF. CDR3 DNA sequence: TGTGCCAGCTCCCGTCGGGGGTCTACAGATACGCAGTATTTT.

The V call is TRBV7-9, the J call TRBJ2-1; the D is unclear. The V end lost 0 bases, the J end lost 4 bases, and 10 bases lay between the germline ends. The germline CDR1 and CDR2 sequences are SEHNR and FQNEAQ (reference sequence). The length of the CDR3 is 15 residues. CDR3 nucleotide sequence: TGTGCCAGCAGCTTAGCGAGGCTGGTATACAATGAGCAGTTCTTC. Translation: CASSLARLVYNEQFF.